This TCR beta chain was sequenced for a study of blood T cell repertoires in COVID-19. Study-level background: Samples taken during acute and convalescent COVID-19 were collected in the United States, Italy and Spain. T cells, B-cell-depleted T cells, or PBMCs provided the cDNA or gDNA that served as material.

The CDR3 contains 14 residues. Deletions cut 0 bases from V and 6 bases from J, with 9 bases between. CDR1 is SGHRS, CDR2 YFSETQ, per germline. Per the study methods: For nucleated cells, counts were estimated from reference gene primer amplification. Some clones are missing from TCRdb's copy, which holds only in-frame ones; the method was immunoSEQ multiplex PCR. Clone size and V and J calls were adopted from that table, with D and trimming inferred from the DNA. Among around 64,000 clones listed, 87% were seen once. This sequence joins TRBV5-1 and TRBJ1-4; D gene unclear. This sequence originates from a woman under 30 with acute or convalescent COVID-19. The sample was peripheral blood. For the CDR3, the DNA is TGCGCCAGCAGCTTGGACGGGGTTGATGAAAAACTGTTTTTT. Translation: CASSLDGVDEKLFF.